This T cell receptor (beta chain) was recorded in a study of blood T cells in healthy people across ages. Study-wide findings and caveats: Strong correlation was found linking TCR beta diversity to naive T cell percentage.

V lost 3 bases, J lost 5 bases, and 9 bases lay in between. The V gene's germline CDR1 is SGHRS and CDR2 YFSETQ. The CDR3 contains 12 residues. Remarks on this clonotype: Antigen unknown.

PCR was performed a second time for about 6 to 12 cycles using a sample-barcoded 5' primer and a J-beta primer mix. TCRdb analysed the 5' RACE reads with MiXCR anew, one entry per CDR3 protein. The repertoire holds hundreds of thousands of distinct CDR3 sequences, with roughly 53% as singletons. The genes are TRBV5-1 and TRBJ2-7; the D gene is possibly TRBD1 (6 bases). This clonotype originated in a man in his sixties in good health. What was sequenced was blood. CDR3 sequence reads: CASSYRVNEQYF. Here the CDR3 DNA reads TGCGCCAGCAGCTACAGGGTTAACGAGCAGTACTTC.